The sequence of this T cell receptor beta chain was determined in a study of cytomegalovirus exposure and HLA in healthy donors (dated by TCRdb to the late 2010s). About the full investigation: An earlier analysis of roughly 610 of the donors reported about 260 Gb of sequence data and 100 million to 120 million unique TCR beta sequences obtained from about 170 million T cells. Approximately 310 gigabases of sequencing data and 80 million or so unique TCR sequences were included in an early release covering about 620 HLA-typed donors. Of the roughly 400 genotyped donors, 65% to 90% were placed in the genetic ancestry cluster associated with self-reported Caucasian donors. The study was designed to test whether signatures of past pathogen exposure could be identified by cataloging public T cell receptors. The T cell repertoires of some 700 subjects were profiled by immunosequencing and related to cytomegalovirus serostatus. A separate validation cohort of over a hundred different subjects was used in addition to the approximately 610-subject first cohort. To predict cytomegalovirus infection status, the study brought together high-throughput TCR immunosequencing, statistical association of individual TCRs with disease status, and machine learning. In a later analysis, previously published TCR beta repertoires from 666 donors were re-analyzed and high-resolution HLA genotyping was added so that TCR occurrence patterns could be studied. The later analysis used no new phenotypic data to find candidate immune exposures, relying instead on TCR beta sequences and their occurrence across donors. An earlier analysis of 587 of the donors used high-throughput TCR beta sequencing to judge whether each TCR beta V gene segment behaved as functional or pseudogenic. Donor age, sex, ethnicity and CMV serostatus were compiled alongside the repertoire data. A later genetic analysis took genome-wide SNP genotypes for about 55% of the roughly 670 donors and used that subset as a discovery cohort. Every repertoire in the discovery cohort had been generated on one and the same sequencing platform. HLA typing included class I and class II loci at four-digit resolution. Typing coverage differed by locus: A, B, C, DRB1 and DQB1 were typed in about 629-630 donors, DQA1 in 500 to 550, DPA1 in 600 to 610, and DPB1 in 400 to 490. Several DR-DQ haplotypes were handled as single units for association and clustering, since linkage in the cohort was strong. Across some 400 genotyped donors of the cohort, an average of roughly 230,000 unique TCR beta nucleotide sequences per donor were sequenced, and roughly 20% of those sequences were non-productive. General study outcomes and caveats: Most TCR sequences were seen in very few donors, while some public TCRs were found in many individuals. An earlier analysis of approximately 500 of the donors showed that most TCR beta V segments appeared in productive rearrangements either about 87% or about 30% of the time, which broadly matched IMGT annotations. Some IMGT-functional V segments, including TRBV6-2 and TRBV6-3, could not be told apart with the 87-base-pair reads, so those segments were excluded. A total of 150 to 200 TCR beta chains were listed by the study as associated with cytomegalovirus. A later analysis found that TCR association rates varied across HLA loci, with DRB1 alleles showing the most associated TCRs and HLA-C alleles the fewest. The sequencing pipeline was judged likely to have produced a cluster of highly shared sequence variants as a technical artifact. In a later analysis, HLA-associated TCR beta chains showed more clonal expansion and lower generation probabilities than non-associated chains that were equally common. In both the original and validation cohorts, the classifier was reported to diagnose cytomegalovirus status with high specificity and sensitivity. Because counts were too low, approximately 15 rarely observed V segments, including chromosome 9 orphons, were excluded from the earlier analysis of several hundred of the donors. Linkage disequilibrium might explain the correlated functional status among segregating V segments, but an unknown experimental factor could not be excluded. A few of the identified cytomegalovirus-associated TCR beta chains were confirmed in vitro to be specific for cytomegalovirus antigens. Compared with the roughly 600-donor mean, donors in an Asian-associated ancestry cluster had fewer N-insertions in productive TCRs, according to a later genetic analysis. A further reported finding was that TCR beta sequences accurately predicted the HLA-A and HLA-B alleles for most subjects in the first cohort. Assigning TCR associations to individual alleles was difficult when HLA alleles, especially DR and DQ, strongly co-occurred. The cohort was sequenced for TCR beta chains only, and without alpha or paired-chain data the features that could be detected were limited. In a later analysis, several top co-occurrence clusters were reported to appear linked to parvovirus B19, influenza, CMV and Epstein-Barr virus. Presence/absence analyses assumed roughly uniform sequencing depth across donors, an assumption that may not hold. In a later genetic analysis, a missense DCLRE1C variant was associated with V-gene and J-gene trimming of TCR beta chains, and the association was replicated in an independent cohort. In a later analysis, most CMV-associated TCR beta chains were found to appear HLA-restricted, with HLA associations seemingly driven largely by CMV exposure. Because some donors lacked HLA typing at each locus, the association tests relied only on the typed subset. At a false discovery rate of 0.05, a later analysis linked about 17,000 TCR beta sequences to specific HLA alleles. The authors suggested that the approach could potentially be extended to other disease states and immunological phenotypes. The only immune exposure information available for the cohort was CMV serostatus.

With regard to this clone: Its recognized antigen is unknown. Base quality data are lacking; no much larger clone is found one base away.

In total, 666 healthy bone marrow donors made up the cohort. All cohort members were sampled while nominally healthy, although unrecorded immune exposures were likely present. The donor tested CMV seronegative, placing the donor among the 350 or so seronegative members of the cohort. A peripheral blood sample was collected from each donor, and TCR beta sequencing was performed on peripheral blood mononuclear cells. Genomic DNA was extracted from the blood cell samples with the Qiagen DNeasy Blood Extraction Kit. Taken from cysteine to phenylalanine, the CDR3 has 13 residues. Only the CDR3 region is kept as DNA, spanning 39 bases read in frame from base 1. CDR1 and CDR2, looked up from the germline V gene, are MNHNS and SASEGT. To prepare the library, the immunoSEQ multiplex PCR assay was applied. A mixture of 60 forward primers for TCR Vbeta segments and 13 reverse primers for TCR Jbeta segments was used in the multiplex PCR. Amplification of the CDR3 region of rearranged TCR beta genes was performed with a multiplex PCR assay on genomic DNA. The Illumina HiSeq System was used to sequence the amplified TCR beta libraries as 87-base-pair reads. The original methods were these. A later analysis counted approximately 84 million unique TCR beta chains across the 550 to 700 repertoires, and around 9.9 million of these chains were shared by at least two donors. To remove PCR and sequencing errors, raw reads were error-corrected and collapsed into unique sequences using a nearest-neighbor algorithm that merged closely related sequences. V, D and J gene segments were assigned by aligning CDR3 sequences to IMGT reference sequences. For a sequence to be retained, a match of at least six nucleotides was required to both a V gene segment and a J gene segment. Rearrangements were classified as productive when the CDR3 lacked stop codons and remained in frame with V and J, and all other rearrangements were classified as non-productive. Following IMGT convention, CDR3 was defined as the stretch from the second conserved V-encoded cysteine to the conserved J-encoded phenylalanine. The earlier analysis of approximately 500 of the donors excluded sequences that lacked an unambiguous match to a single V gene segment. In an earlier analysis of 587 of the donors, V segments were called functional above 56.7% productive rearrangements and were called segregating when the between-donor standard deviation exceeded 5%. A statistical classification framework was developed to diagnose cytomegalovirus status using the catalog of TCR beta chain sequences. V and J gene assignment, in a later analysis, came from comparing TCR nucleotide sequences with IMGT/GENE-DB human TR gene sequences. Using the TCRdist pipeline, a later analysis assigned CDR3 sequences along with most-parsimonious VDJ recombination scenarios. In a later analysis, every TCR beta chain was defined by the combination of its CDR3 amino acid sequence and its V-gene family, and reads without a unique V-gene family were dropped. As a way to deal with suspected cross-contamination and a sequencing artifact, a later analysis dropped over 550 nucleotide sequences that were highly shared and had low generation probability. A later analysis calculated a clonal expansion index for each public chain from normalized within-repertoire ranks of inferred template counts. In a later analysis, generation probabilities were computed with a VDJ recombination model fitted to out-of-frame rearrangements, and the resulting probabilities were checked against IGoR. In a later analysis, hypergeometric tests were used to score TCR-TCR, TCR-HLA and TCR-CMV co-occurrence, with a repertoire-size bias correction applied to TCR pairs. To estimate false discovery rates, a later analysis permuted the HLA or CMV assignments 20 times. In a later analysis, co-occurring TCRs were grouped with DBSCAN, and TCRdist sequence similarity was added when clustering was performed within HLA-allele-positive subsets. Repertoires with fewer than 30,000 or more than 120,000 public chains were left out of co-occurrence clustering, as were several repertoires with anomalous nucleotide sharing. This is the immuneACCESS table as TCRdb keeps it, with only in-frame sequences that have V and J called. A part of the clones is gone; compared with another copy, unresolved V genes explain less than half, and the rest is unexplained. V and J calls and clone size are those listed in that table; D and trimming were worked out from the DNA. The sample contains about 83,000 clones, 70% to 75% of them found a single time. Of the sample, 4% to 5% falls within the top ten clones.

Source material: PBMCs. The V and J genes are TRBV6-1 and TRBJ1-1; TRBD1 fits 7 bases in the junction. The sequence was collected from a man in his fifties or sixties in good health and CMV-seronegative. The nucleotide sequence reads as follows: TGTGCTGTAAGACAGGGAAAGGACGCTGAAGCTTTCTTT. Translated, it gives CAVRQGKDAEAFF.